This T cell receptor (beta chain) originates from a study of regulatory T cells in long-lasting Graves disease (dated by TCRdb to about 2021). Some background on the complete study: Patients with newly diagnosed Graves' disease had been on antithyroid drugs for under 3 months. Peripheral blood TCR sequencing and RNA sequencing compared persistent Graves' disease patients with newly diagnosed Graves' disease patients. The study took place in China and was registered as a clinical trial. A total of about 33 samples were covered by TCR sequencing, comprising approximately 13 persistent and roughly 20 newly diagnosed Graves' disease patients. Overall results and qualifications from the work: Peripheral blood alone was examined, since thyroid tissue, which constituted the primary lesion, could not be accessed. Persistent patients shared more public clonotypes among themselves (roughly 2,700) than newly diagnosed patients did (about 970). The authors noted that the small sample size was a limitation that may lower accuracy. Lower TCR Shannon entropy and fewer highly expanded clones were observed in persistent Graves' disease patients than in newly diagnosed patients, which suggested clonal expansion. Sequencing and analysis were restricted to the TCR beta chain. TRBV28, TRBJ1-2 and TRBJ2-5 were preferentially used in persistent disease, while TRBV20-1 and TRBJ2-1 were favored in newly diagnosed disease.

A remark on this clonotype: Its binding antigen is unknown. Base-call qualities are not available, and no considerably larger clone is one nucleotide away.

The CDR3 runs 17 residues from the cysteine to the phenylalanine. Left in the record is the CDR3 DNA by itself, 51 bases read in frame from the first base. In the germline V gene (reference sequence), CDR1 corresponds to DFQATT and CDR2 to SNEGSKA. Clipping removes 3 bases from V and 0 bases from J, with 9 as the unmatched junction base count. Libraries were constructed by multiplex PCR. The instrument was an Illumina HiSeq 4000. CDR3 regions were amplified by Arm-PCR with iRepertoire HTBI primers to construct TCR beta libraries. PCR products were gel purified before sequencing. The authors' analysis ran thus. A total of around 59 TRBV and some 13 TRBJ segments were identified across samples and were used for gene usage analysis of CDR3 amino acid clonotypes. COPE and FqMerger were used to merge filtered high-quality paired reads into contigs. BLAST was used to align contigs to IMGT TRBV, TRBD and TRBJ reference genes, with CDR3 defined following IMGT. Clonotypes above 0.1% frequency were classified as highly expanded clones. Shannon entropy was used to measure repertoire diversity, and the Gini coefficient was used to measure V-J evenness. A clonotype was considered public if more than one individual shared it. The public sequencing data were trimmed at Q25 with fastp and processed into clonotypes with MiXCR by TCRdb, which kept only in-frame beta chains. CDR3 protein duplicates are merged, each entry listing the most common genes and DNA. TCRdb assigned the V and J calls; the authors' analysis was not used. The sample profile shows roughly 350,000 distinct CDR3 sequences; 16% of them were found once. The ten biggest clones cover roughly 27% of the sample.

Reading the label with the study, this specimen's time point is: newly diagnosed GD, antithyroid drugs for less than 3 months. For both TCR sequencing and RNA sequencing, RNA was extracted from PBMCs in TRIzol. The diagnosis of Graves' disease was made according to American Thyroid Association guidelines. Patients were recruited from an endocrinology department in Xi'an, China. From each patient, 8 to 10 milliliters of peripheral blood was collected into an EDTA anticoagulant tube. PBMCs were isolated by Ficoll Paque Plus density gradient separation without further T cell sorting. RNA quality was checked with an Agilent 2100 Bioanalyzer and agarose gel, and concentration with a NanoDrop 2000. These data also featured in a second study, about T cells in Graves' hyperthyroidism and ophthalmopathy. That second report states: Stable Graves' hyperthyroidism was defined as no progression to ophthalmopathy during 18 months of follow-up. Hyperthyroidism patients were newly diagnosed, had a disease duration of under 2 months, and were aged 18 to 65 years. The study excluded patients with uncontrolled infections, other autoimmune diseases, pregnancy or lactation. Diagnoses relied on clinical symptoms, serum thyroxine and TRAb, thyroid ultrasound and orbital computed tomography. A first-round RT-PCR of the TCR CDR3 used the HTBI primer set with the Qiagen OneStep RT-PCR kit. Most expanded thyroid clonotypes (frequency above 0.001) were also detected in blood, suggesting blood repertoires may reflect thyroid immune responses. A model built on a 13 V-J signature distinguished ophthalmopathy from stable hyperthyroidism, reaching 85% to 90% sensitivity and under 84% specificity in cross-validation and 80%/75% in testing. During validation, the model predicted progression to ophthalmopathy a median of about 6.5 months ahead of onset, with around 70% sensitivity and more than 72% specificity. TCR V-J signatures able to tell the groups apart were searched for in a discovery cohort of 100 or so patients, of whom over 40 had Graves' ophthalmopathy and around 56 had stable Graves' hyperthyroidism. Prospective prediction of ophthalmopathy was tested in an independent validation cohort consisting of some 18 hyperthyroidism patients and approximately 16 patients who later progressed to ophthalmopathy. The 90 or so discovery patients were randomly split 7:3 into training and test sets. In addition, the study compared T-cell repertoires in thyroid tissue and in blood from several Graves' hyperthyroidism patients. After sampling, hyperthyroidism patients received methimazole starting at 30 mg daily, and ophthalmopathy patients received high-dose intravenous methylprednisolone. Libraries were constructed in a second round of multiplex PCR, after which size selection and purification were performed. Libraries were sequenced paired-end with 100 bp reads on an Illumina HiSeq2000. SOAPnuke was used to process the raw data, with reads discarded if the reads contained adapters or uncalled bases, had a mean Phred below 15, or lacked an exact constant-primer or identifier match. COPE v1.2.5 was used to merge high-quality paired reads, and clonotypes were defined as unique nucleotide sequences. Clonotypes were aligned to IMGT TRBV, TRBD and TRBJ reference segments using MiTCR v1.1. The analysis was restricted to V-J combinations with a frequency above 0.0001, which together covered 99.2% of the repertoires. The TCS score was defined as F50 (clonal expansion) divided by E x V (chaos), with BLOSUM62-based TCRdist calculated between CDR3 peptides within each V-J. Welch's t-statistics and random forest reduced several hundred V-J features to 10 to 15, which were used in a naive Bayes classifier (R e1071). Sample size was not statistically predetermined, and blinding of investigators to group allocation was not performed. The paper describes TCR Vbeta CDR3 sequencing of 120 to 150 peripheral blood samples, made up of 40 to 45 ophthalmopathy patients, over 70 hyperthyroidism patients and roughly 17 progressor patients.

The sequences come from peripheral blood mononuclear cells (PBMCs), collected at new diagnosis, from a patient treated with antithyroid drugs. The sequence joins TRBV20-1 to TRBJ2-3; 10 central nucleotides agree with TRBD2. The sequence was obtained from a middle-aged man with Graves disease. Donor details come from another sample of the same person, matched by shared clones. The DNA is as follows: TGCAGTGCTAGTGGGGCTAGCGGGGGCTGGAGCACAGATACGCAGTATTTT. Its protein is CSASGASGGWSTDTQYF.